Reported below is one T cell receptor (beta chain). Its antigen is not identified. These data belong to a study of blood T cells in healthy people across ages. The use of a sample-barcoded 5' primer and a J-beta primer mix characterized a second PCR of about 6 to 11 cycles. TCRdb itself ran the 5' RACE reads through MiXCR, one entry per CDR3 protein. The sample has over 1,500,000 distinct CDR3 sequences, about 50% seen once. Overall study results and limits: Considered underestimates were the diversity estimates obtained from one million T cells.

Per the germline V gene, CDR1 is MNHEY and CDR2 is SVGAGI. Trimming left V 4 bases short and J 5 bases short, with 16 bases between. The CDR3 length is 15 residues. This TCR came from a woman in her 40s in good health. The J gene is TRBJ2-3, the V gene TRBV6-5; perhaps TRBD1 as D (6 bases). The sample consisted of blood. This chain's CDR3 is CASSSPLGGRDTQYF. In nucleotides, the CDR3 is TGTGCCAGCAGTTCCCCCCTAGGGGGTAGAGATACGCAGTATTTT.